A single sample is the source of the 15 T cell receptor beta chains below, sequenced in a study of OX40 agonist ivuxolimab in advanced cancers. Assay used: immunoSEQ multiplex PCR; TCRdb lists only in-frame clones, some missing. This repertoire shows around 46,000 clones, around 90% found once; its top ten account for 4.9%. Sequencing used CD4+ or CD8+ T cells sorted from blood, obtained in a trial of the OX40 agonist ivuxolimab. Receptors were obtained from an adult with an advanced solid tumor such as melanoma, head and neck, liver or kidney cancer.

The rearrangement joins TRBV27 to TRBJ2-3; D is perhaps TRBD1 (6 bases). CDR3 length: 14 amino acids. CDR1 is MNHEY and CDR2 is SMNVEV in the germline V gene (reference sequence). Deletions cut 3 bases from V and 6 bases from J, with 13 bases between. The DNA for the CDR3 is TGTGCCAGCAGTTTCTCAGGGGCAATGGATACGCAGTATTTT. Its protein product is CASSFSGAMDTQYF.

The chain has TRBV5-1 and TRBJ1-2; 7 bases align to TRBD1. This CDR3 is 14 amino acids long. J was trimmed by 4 bases and V by 0 bases; bases with no gene match: 3. The germline CDR1 and CDR2 sequences are SGHRS and YFSETQ. The CDR3 DNA reads as TGCGCCAGCAGCTTGGAACAGGGGAGCTATGGCTACACCTTC. It yields the protein CASSLEQGSYGYTF.

V usage is TRBV6-5 and J usage is TRBJ1-5, with D perhaps TRBD1 (6 bases). Germline V gives CDR1 MNHEY, CDR2 SVGAGI. Trimming took off 7 bases at V and 7 bases at J, with 17 bases between the two ends. The CDR3 runs to 14 residues. The CDR3 DNA is TGTGCCAGCAACCTCGGGGGCGCGGGGCAGCCCCAGCATTTT. It codes for CASNLGGAGQPQHF.

The rearrangement uses TRBV7-9 and TRBJ2-7; 9 nucleotides agree with TRBD1. CDR1 is SEHNR and CDR2 is FQNEAQ in the germline V gene (reference sequence). The CDR3 has 14 amino acids. J was trimmed by 6 bases and V by 4 bases; bases with no gene match: 7. The CDR3 sequence: CASSYLGQGGEQYF. CDR3 sequence (DNA): TGTGCCAGCAGCTACCTGGGACAGGGAGGCGAGCAGTACTTC.

This clone has only one observation. The genes are TRBV7-2 and TRBJ2-7; D is perhaps TRBD1 or TRBD2 (5 bases each). The CDR3 is 15 amino acids. Trimming cost V 6 bases and J 3 bases, with 18 bases left between them. The V gene's germline CDR1 is SGHTA and CDR2 FQGNSA. The CDR3 region has the DNA TGTGCCAGCAGGATCCGGGACGGCCCTCACTACGAGCAGTACTTC. Protein product: CASRIRDGPHYEQYF.

The chain joins TRBV5-1 to TRBJ1-1, with D perhaps TRBD1 (5 bases). The germline V gene encodes CDR1 SGHRS and CDR2 YFSETQ. The CDR3 length is 14 residues. The germline V and J ends were trimmed by 0 bases and 7 bases, with 13 bases remaining between them. CDR3 nucleotides: TGCGCCAGCAGCTTGGACGGGGCCCCCCTTGAAGCTTTCTTT. Translated: CASSLDGAPLEAFF.

The J gene is TRBJ1-1, the V gene TRBV4-3; weak D call: TRBD1 (6 bases). Germline CDR1 reads LGHNA; CDR2 reads YSLEER. The length of the CDR3 is 15 residues. The V and J ends lost 2 bases and 0 bases respectively, with 10 bases between them. The CDR3 DNA is TGCGCCAGCAGCCAACAAAACAGGGTGAACACTGAAGCTTTCTTT. Its protein is CASSQQNRVNTEAFF.

This clone was recorded a few times. The chain has TRBV28 and TRBJ1-5; 7 positions match TRBD1. The CDR3 runs 16 residues. V shed 5 bases and J 3 bases; nucleotides not matched to a gene: 10. Germline CDR1 is MDHEN and CDR2 is SYDVKM. DNA of the CDR3: TGTGCCAGCAGTCAAGTACGACAGGGCGCCAATCAGCCCCAGCATTTT. It yields the protein CASSQVRQGANQPQHF.

The chain joins TRBV27 to TRBJ2-1; TRBD2 might be the D (6 bases). Trimming removed 3 bases at V and 7 bases at J, with 10 bases between. The length of the CDR3 is 13 residues. Germline values: CDR1 MNHEY, CDR2 SMNVEV (reference sequence). Here the CDR3 reads CASSLGGRNEQFF. DNA of the CDR3: TGTGCCAGCAGTTTGGGGGGACGGAATGAGCAGTTCTTC.

The chain links TRBV18 to TRBJ2-1, with 10 bases that match TRBD2. This CDR3 has 15 amino acids. Unmatched junction bases numbered 6, after V lost 4 bases and J lost 6 bases. Germline V gene lookup returns CDR1 KGHSH and CDR2 LQKENI. CDR3 nucleotide sequence: TGTGCCAGCTCACTCCCTAGCGGGAGTTTCAATGAGCAGTTCTTC. As protein: CASSLPSGSFNEQFF.

The J gene is TRBJ2-7, the V gene TRBV27; 8 bases map to TRBD1. V lost 5 bases and J lost 9; bases outside the gene matches: 12. Germline CDR1 and CDR2: MNHEY and SMNVEV (reference sequence). This CDR3 is 14 amino acids long. The CDR3 nucleotides are TGTGCCAGCAGTCTCGGGACAGGTAGTATAGGGCAGTACTTC. It translates to CASSLGTGSIGQYF.

V is TRBV19 and J is TRBJ2-5, with D perhaps matching TRBD1 (6 bases). CDR1 and CDR2 from the germline V gene are LNHDA and SQIVND (reference sequence). The CDR3 covers 14 residues. The ends were cut back, 7 bases at V and 5 bases at J, with 17 bases in the middle. This CDR3 is CASMRPGVQETQYF. Written as DNA, the CDR3 is TGTGCCAGTATGAGGCCAGGGGTTCAGGAGACCCAGTACTTC. The entire variable domain, with the rest obtained from reference TRBV19 and TRBJ2-5, is as follows: DGGITQSPKYLFRKEGQNVTLSCEQNLNHDAMYWYRQDPGQGLRLIYYSQIVNDFQKGDIAEGYSVSREKKESFPLTVTSAQKNPTAFYLCASMRPGVQETQYFGPGTRLLVL.

V and J are TRBV4-2 and TRBJ1-2; 7 positions agree with TRBD1. Per the germline V gene, CDR1 is LGHNA and CDR2 is YNFKEQ. The CDR3 contains 16 residues. V shed 3 bases, J shed 2 bases, and the junction held 9 bases outside the gene matches. The CDR3 reads CASSQGPSTGNYGYTF. DNA for the CDR3: TGTGCCAGCAGCCAGGGGCCCTCGACAGGGAACTATGGCTACACCTTC.

The gene calls are TRBV25-1 and TRBJ2-3; 7 nucleotides agree with TRBD2. Looked up from germline, CDR1 is MGHDK and CDR2 is SYGVNS. The CDR3 has 16 amino acids. V was pared by 3 bases and J by 0 bases, with 6 bases of the junction left unmatched. As DNA, the CDR3 is TGTGCCAGCAGTGATTTTCTAGCGGATAGCACAGATACGCAGTATTTT. Its translation: CASSDFLADSTDTQYF.

The genes are TRBV5-4 and TRBJ2-5, with a possible D match to TRBD2 (5 bases). Trimming pared 7 bases from V and 2 bases from J, leaving 9 bases between. Germline V CDR1 and CDR2: SGHNT, YYREEE (reference sequence). There are 12 residues in the CDR3. The CDR3 reads CASGSQQETQYF. CDR3 DNA: TGTGCCAGCGGGAGCCAGCAAGAGACCCAGTACTTC.